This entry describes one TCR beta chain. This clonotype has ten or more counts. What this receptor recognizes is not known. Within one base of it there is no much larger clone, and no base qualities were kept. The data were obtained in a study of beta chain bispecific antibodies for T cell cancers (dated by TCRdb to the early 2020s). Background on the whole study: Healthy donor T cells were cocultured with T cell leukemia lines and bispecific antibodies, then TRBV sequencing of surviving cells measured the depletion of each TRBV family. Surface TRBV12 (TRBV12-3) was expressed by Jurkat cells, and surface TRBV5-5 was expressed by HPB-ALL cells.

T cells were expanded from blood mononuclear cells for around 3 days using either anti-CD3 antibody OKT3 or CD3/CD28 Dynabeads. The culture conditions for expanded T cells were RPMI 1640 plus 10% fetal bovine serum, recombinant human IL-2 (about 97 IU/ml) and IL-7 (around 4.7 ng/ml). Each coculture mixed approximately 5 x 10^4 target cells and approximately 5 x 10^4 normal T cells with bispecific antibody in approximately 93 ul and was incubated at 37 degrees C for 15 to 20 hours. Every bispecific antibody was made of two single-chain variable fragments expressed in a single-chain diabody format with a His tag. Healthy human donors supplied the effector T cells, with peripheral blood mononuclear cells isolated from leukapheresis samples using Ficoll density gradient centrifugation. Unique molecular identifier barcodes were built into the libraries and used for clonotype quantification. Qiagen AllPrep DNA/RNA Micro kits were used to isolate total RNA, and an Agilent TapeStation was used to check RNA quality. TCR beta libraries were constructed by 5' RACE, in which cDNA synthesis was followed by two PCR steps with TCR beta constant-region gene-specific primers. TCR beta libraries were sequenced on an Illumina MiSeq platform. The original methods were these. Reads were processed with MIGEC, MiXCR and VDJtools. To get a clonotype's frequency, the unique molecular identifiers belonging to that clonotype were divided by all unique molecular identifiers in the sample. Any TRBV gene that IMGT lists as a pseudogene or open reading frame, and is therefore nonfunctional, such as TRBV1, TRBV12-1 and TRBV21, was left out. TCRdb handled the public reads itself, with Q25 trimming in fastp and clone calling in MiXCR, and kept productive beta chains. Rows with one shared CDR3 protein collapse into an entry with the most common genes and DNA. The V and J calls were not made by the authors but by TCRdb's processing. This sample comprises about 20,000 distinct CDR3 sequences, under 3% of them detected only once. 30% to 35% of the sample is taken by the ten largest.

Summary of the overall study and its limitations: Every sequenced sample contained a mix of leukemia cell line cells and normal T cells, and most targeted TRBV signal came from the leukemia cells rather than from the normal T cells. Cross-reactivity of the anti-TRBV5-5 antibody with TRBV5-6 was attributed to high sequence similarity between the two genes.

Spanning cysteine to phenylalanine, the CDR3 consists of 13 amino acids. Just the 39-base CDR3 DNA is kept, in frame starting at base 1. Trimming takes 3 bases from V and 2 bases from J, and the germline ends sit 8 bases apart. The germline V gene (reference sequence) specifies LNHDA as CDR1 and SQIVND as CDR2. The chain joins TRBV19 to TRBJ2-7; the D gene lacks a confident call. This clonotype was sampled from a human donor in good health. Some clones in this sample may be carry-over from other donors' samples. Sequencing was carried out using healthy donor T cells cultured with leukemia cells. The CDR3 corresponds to CASSISLTYEQYF. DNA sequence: TGTGCCAGTAGTATTTCCCTTACCTACGAGCAGTACTTC. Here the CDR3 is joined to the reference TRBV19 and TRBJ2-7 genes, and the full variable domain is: DGGITQSPKYLFRKEGQNVTLSCEQNLNHDAMYWYRQDPGQGLRLIYYSQIVNDFQKGDIAEGYSVSREKKESFPLTVTSAQKNPTAFYLCASSISLTYEQYFGPGTRLTVT.